The next 28 T cell receptor beta chains were all read from a single sample in a study of blood T cell repertoires in COVID-19. Libraries were prepared by immunoSEQ multiplex PCR; TCRdb keeps only in-frame clonotypes and omits some of them. The data contain over 150,000 clones, approximately 79% of them seen just once; the ten biggest clones take up 15% to 20%. Sequencing input: PBMCs or T cells enriched from blood (not recorded which). The receptors stem from a woman aged 70-85 years in a cohort exposed to, infected with or recovered from COVID-19 (not recorded which).

V is TRBV28 and J is TRBJ2-7; 7 nucleotides match TRBD2. The germline gives CDR1 MDHEN, CDR2 SYDVKM. The CDR3 has 16 amino acids. Germline trimming cut 4 bases from V and 5 bases from J; bases unmatched to any gene: 14. CDR3 amino acids: CASSSPVGGKRHEQYF. The DNA of the CDR3 is TGTGCCAGCAGTTCCCCCGTCGGGGGGAAACGGCACGAGCAGTACTTC.

The V gene is TRBV28, the J gene TRBJ2-7; 9 positions match TRBD1. This CDR3 spans 15 amino acids. Germline-derived CDR1 and CDR2 are MDHEN and SYDVKM. V dropped 5 bases and J dropped 5; count of bases not matched to a gene: 10. The CDR3 nucleotides read TGTGCCAGCAGTCCGCCCGGGACAGGGTCTCACGAGCAGTACTTC. As protein: CASSPPGTGSHEQYF.

This clone appeared a single time. The rearrangement links TRBV10-3 to TRBJ1-5; perhaps TRBD1 as D (6 bases). Germline V gene data show CDR1 as ENHRY and CDR2 as SYGVKD. The CDR3 contains 13 residues. The germline V and J ends were trimmed by 6 bases and 5 bases, with 11 bases remaining between them. The CDR3 protein is CAISVQGHQPQHF. CDR3 nucleotide sequence: TGTGCCATCAGCGTACAGGGCCATCAGCCCCAGCATTTT.

This clone was observed a single time. The genes are TRBV28 and TRBJ2-7; 7 bases are a match to TRBD1. This CDR3 is built from 18 residues. CDR1 is MDHEN and CDR2 is SYDVKM in the germline V gene. The junction had 19 bases not matched to a gene; V was cut back by 8 bases and J by 0 bases. The CDR3 loop reads CASPPEWGPTGASYEQYF. In DNA form, the CDR3 reads TGTGCCAGCCCGCCGGAGTGGGGGCCTACAGGGGCCTCCTACGAGCAGTACTTC.

CDR3 loop: CASSSLWGGKTQYF. The CDR3 region has the DNA TGTGCCAGCAGCTCTTTGTGGGGGGGTAAGACCCAGTACTTC. The chain recombines TRBV7-2 with TRBJ2-5; 7 nucleotides align to TRBD2. This CDR3 is 14 amino acids long. Per the germline V gene, CDR1 is SGHTA and CDR2 is FQGNSA. With 4 bases clipped from V and 6 bases from J, the junction kept 8 bases outside the gene matches.

The genes are TRBV2 and TRBJ2-7, with TRBD2 identical over 9 bases. This CDR3 comprises 15 residues. The germline V gene has CDR1 SNHLY and CDR2 FYNNEI. V trimming: 7 bases; J trimming: 1 base; junction bases outside the gene matches: 8. The CDR3 loop reads CASNPRLAVSYEQYF. The CDR3, as DNA: TGTGCCAGCAACCCGAGACTAGCGGTTTCCTACGAGCAGTACTTC.

The chain couples TRBV12-1 to TRBJ2-1; the table assigns TRBD2, which was not confirmed against the DNA. TRBV12-1 is noted as a pseudogene. This CDR3 has 16 residues. CDR3 sequence: CASSFGTSGRANEQFF. The CDR3 DNA is TGTGCCAGCAGCTTTGGTACTAGCGGGAGGGCCAATGAGCAGTTCTTC.

This clone was seen only a few times. The CDR3, as DNA: TGTGCCAGCGGAGTCGAGGGGGGGTCACCCCTCCACTTT. Residues: CASGVEGGSPLHF. The chain is built from TRBV2 and TRBJ1-6, with D tentatively TRBD1 (6 bases). The CDR3 has 13 amino acids. CDR1 and CDR2 (germline): SNHLY, FYNNEI. The V end was cut by 8 bases, the J end by 10 bases, with 15 bases between.

The chain couples TRBV28 to TRBJ2-5, with TRBD1 matching over 10 bases. Per the germline V gene, CDR1 is MDHEN and CDR2 is SYDVKM. Trimming at V came to 3 bases and at J to 4 bases, leaving 8 bases not matched to a gene. The CDR3 loop spans 16 amino acids. CDR3 DNA sequence: TGTGCCAGCAGTTTTCACAGGACAGGGGGGCGAGAGACCCAGTACTTC. Its protein is CASSFHRTGGRETQYF.

J is TRBJ2-1 and V is TRBV7-9, with 8 bases identical to TRBD2. Germline V gene lookup returns CDR1 SEHNR and CDR2 FQNEAQ (reference sequence). V was pared by 4 bases and J by 1 base, with 12 bases of the junction left unmatched. The CDR3 has 18 amino acids. CDR3 loop: CASSSYGAGRVSYNEQFF. CDR3 sequence (DNA): TGTGCCAGCAGCTCTTACGGGGCCGGGAGGGTTTCCTACAATGAGCAGTTCTTC.

This clone was counted between two and nine times. The J gene is TRBJ2-7, the V gene TRBV28; D ambiguous. Trimming removed 5 bases from V and 2 bases from J, with 13 bases in between. CDR1 MDHEN and CDR2 SYDVKM come from the germline V gene. The CDR3 is 14 amino acids. The CDR3 reads CASSLVQQAYEQYF. For the CDR3, the DNA is TGTGCCAGCAGTCTTGTCCAGCAGGCCTACGAGCAGTACTTC.

The gene calls are TRBV24-1 and TRBJ2-2; 8 bases map to TRBD2. The germline CDR1 and CDR2 sequences are KGHDR and SFDVKD. This CDR3 has 15 amino acids. The V and J ends lost 9 bases and 2 bases, in that order; junction bases with no gene match: 7. CDR3 amino acids: CATGTSGLNTGELFF. DNA for the CDR3: TGTGCCACCGGCACTAGCGGATTAAACACCGGGGAGCTGTTTTTT.

The chain is built from TRBV7-8 and TRBJ2-2; no firm D call. V was clipped by 3 bases and J by 2 bases, with 7 bases between them. This CDR3 is 14 amino acids long. Germline V gene sequence: CDR1 SGHVS, CDR2 FQNEAQ. CDR3 in DNA: TGTGCCAGCAGCTTGGGCAGTAACACCGGGGAGCTGTTTTTT. Amino acid sequence: CASSLGSNTGELFF.

CDR3 loop: CASSLAGGLAGGNTQYF. The CDR3 region has the DNA TGCGCCAGCAGCTTGGCGGGGGGACTAGCGGGAGGAAATACGCAGTATTTT. V usage is TRBV5-1 and J usage is TRBJ2-3; 15 nucleotides agree with TRBD2. CDR3 length: 17 amino acids. V shed 0 bases and J 7 bases; nucleotides not matched to a gene: 6. The germline V gene encodes CDR1 SGHRS and CDR2 YFSETQ.

This chain links TRBV28 with TRBJ2-1; D ambiguous. Trimming left V 1 base short and J 0 bases short, with 16 bases between. Germline loops: CDR1 MDHEN, CDR2 SYDVKM. This CDR3 is built from 18 residues. In DNA, the CDR3 is TGTGCCAGCAGTTTATTAGTGCTGACTTCTAGCTCCTACAATGAGCAGTTCTTC. It specifies CASSLLVLTSSSYNEQFF. The full variable domain, in which reference TRBV28 and TRBJ2-1 provide the parts outside the CDR3, is DVKVTQSSRYLVKRTGEKVFLECVQDMDHENMFWYRQDPGLGLRLIYFSYDVKMKEKGDIPEGYSVSREKKERFSLILESASTNQTSMYLCASSLLVLTSSSYNEQFFGPGTRLTVL.

This sequence joins TRBV10-2 and TRBJ1-2; D is unresolved. The CDR3 is 14 residues long. Germline-derived CDR1 and CDR2 are WSHSY and SAAADI. V lost 3 bases and J 4 bases, leaving 12 bases between the germline ends. CDR3 sequence reads: CASSEAPRGYGYTF. CDR3 nucleotides: TGCGCCAGCAGTGAAGCTCCCCGGGGCTATGGCTACACCTTC.

This clone was seen more than once but under ten times. This sample also contains other DNA sequences that code for the same CDR3. V gene TRBV28 combines with J gene TRBJ1-5, with D unclear. The CDR3 contains 12 residues. CDR1 is MDHEN and CDR2 is SYDVKM in the germline V gene. V lost 1 base and J lost 7, with 5 bases in between. CDR3 sequence: CASSLLSQPQHF. CDR3 nucleotides: TGTGCCAGCAGTTTATTATCCCAGCCCCAGCATTTT.

The DNA for the CDR3 is TGTGCCAGCAGCTTCGGGACAGGAGGCTCCTACGAGCAGTACTTC. As protein: CASSFGTGGSYEQYF. J is TRBJ2-7 and V is TRBV11-2; 8 bases are shared with TRBD1. The CDR3 runs to 15 residues. V gave up 3 bases and J gave up 0 bases; unmatched junction bases: 4. Germline values: CDR1 SGHAT, CDR2 FQNNGV.

The chain has TRBV7-9 and TRBJ1-4, with a possible D match to TRBD1 (5 bases). This CDR3 comprises 15 residues. The V end lost 5 bases, the J end lost 2 bases, and 12 bases lay between the germline ends. From germline, CDR1 is SEHNR and CDR2 FQNEAQ (reference sequence). CDR3 nucleotides: TGTGCCAGCAGCGGGCAGGGAATGACTAATGAAAAACTGTTTTTT. This codes for CASSGQGMTNEKLFF.

This clone occurred a few times. V and J are TRBV12-3 or TRBV12-4 and TRBJ1-1; a possible D gene is TRBD1 (5 bases). V gave up 5 bases and J gave up 11 bases, with 15 bases separating them. The CDR3 has 12 amino acids. CDR3 nucleotide sequence: TGTGCCAGCAGTCCGGGTAGGCGGGACGCTTTCTTT. Translation: CASSPGRRDAFF.

The rearrangement links TRBV29-1 to TRBJ2-5, with D perhaps matching TRBD1 (6 bases). In germline, CDR1 is SQVTM, CDR2 ANQGSEA. This CDR3 comprises 12 residues. Trimming removed 6 bases at V and 4 bases at J, with 12 bases between. DNA for the CDR3: TGCAGCGTGAACGACAGGATAGAGACCCAGTACTTC. Its translation is CSVNDRIETQYF.

The chain uses TRBV5-1 and TRBJ2-7, with a tentative D call TRBD2 (6 bases). This CDR3 comprises 14 residues. Looked up from germline, CDR1 is SGHRS and CDR2 is YFSETQ. With 4 bases removed from V and 0 bases from J, the gap between germline ends came to 11 bases. The CDR3 DNA reads TGCGCCAGCAGCCTGGGGGACTTCTCCTACGAGCAGTACTTC. This encodes CASSLGDFSYEQYF.

The chain employs TRBV3-1 (or the pseudogene TRBV3-2) and TRBJ2-7; possibly TRBD1 for D (6 bases). With 3 bases removed from V and 4 bases from J, the gap between germline ends came to 10 bases. The CDR3 totals 13 residues. Germline CDR1 reads LGHDT; CDR2 reads YNNKEL (reference sequence). This CDR3 is CASSQTGPYEQYF. For the CDR3, the DNA is TGTGCCAGCAGCCAGACAGGCCCATACGAGCAGTACTTC.

This rearrangement joins TRBV21-1 to TRBJ2-7; TRBD1, the table's D call, was not compared with the DNA. TRBV21-1 is an annotated pseudogene. The CDR3 sequence is 16 residues long. The CDR3 sequence: CASSSIGTGWFYEQYF. In DNA form, the CDR3 reads TGTGCCAGCAGCAGCATAGGGACAGGGTGGTTCTACGAGCAGTACTTC.

The genes are TRBV12-2 and TRBJ1-1. TRBV12-2 is a documented pseudogene. The CDR3 has 19 amino acids. Here the CDR3 reads CASRLALPLGGSMNTEAFF. The CDR3 DNA reads as TGTGCAAGTCGCTTAGCCCTACCGCTCGGGGGTTCCATGAACACTGAAGCTTTCTTT.

This chain connects TRBV9 to TRBJ1-3; D remains ambiguous. There are 15 residues in the CDR3. The V end was cut by 0 bases, the J end by 0 bases, with 7 bases between. Germline V CDR1 and CDR2: SGDLS, YYNGEE. The CDR3 sequence: CASSVAPRSGNTIYF. CDR3 sequence (DNA): TGTGCCAGCAGCGTAGCCCCCCGCTCTGGAAACACCATATATTTT.

The rearrangement links TRBV2 to TRBJ2-1; TRBD2 matches at 8 bases. Germline trimming cut 3 bases from V and 4 bases from J; bases unmatched to any gene: 5. Germline lookup yields CDR1 SNHLY and CDR2 FYNNEI. CDR3 length equals 15 residues. The CDR3 loop is CASSDGSGAYNEQFF. CDR3 nucleotide sequence: TGTGCCAGCAGTGACGGTAGCGGGGCGTACAATGAGCAGTTCTTC.

The count of this clone is one. The rearrangement joins TRBV28 to TRBJ1-5, with a possible D match to TRBD1 (5 bases). Between the trimmed V and J ends, which lost 7 bases and 3 bases, there was a span of 10 bases. CDR3 length: 13 residues. Germline V gene lookup returns CDR1 MDHEN and CDR2 SYDVKM. This CDR3 reads CASTWGVNQPQHF. The DNA of the CDR3 is TGTGCCAGCACCTGGGGGGTCAATCAGCCCCAGCATTTT.